This record covers a single TCR beta chain. V was clipped by 4 bases and J by 0 bases, with 15 bases between them. This CDR3 comprises 16 residues. Per the germline V gene, CDR1 is SGHRS and CDR2 is YFSETQ. The sample comes from a study of blood T cell repertoires in COVID-19. Overall study context: Researchers got acute and convalescent COVID-19 samples from the United States, Italy and Spain. Nucleic acid was either cDNA or gDNA, and it came from T cells, B-cell-depleted T cells, or PBMCs.

How the authors handled the data: Reference gene primer amplification gave estimated nucleated cell counts. Assay: immunoSEQ multiplex PCR; the TCRdb copy retains only in-frame clones and omits some. That table supplies the V and J calls and clone size; D and trimming were determined from the DNA. The data hold about 120,000 clones, with about 85% observed a single time. The rearrangement uses TRBV5-1 and TRBJ2-3, with a tentative D call TRBD1 (6 bases). This receptor was taken from a man aged 45-65 years with acute or convalescent COVID-19. Material for sequencing was peripheral blood. The CDR3 nucleotides read TGCGCCAGCAGCGTGGGGACAACTACTAGCACAGATACGCAGTATTTT. Protein sequence: CASSVGTTTSTDTQYF.